A single TCR beta chain is shown here with its context. Since a much larger clone is just one base distant, this may be a read error. The data were obtained in a study of blood T cells in healthy people across ages. This CDR3 has 12 amino acids. CDR1 and CDR2 (germline): SQVTM, ANQGSEA. Then a second PCR, running roughly 7 to 11 cycles, was carried out with a sample-barcoded 5' primer and a J-beta primer mix. TCRdb processed the 5' RACE reads anew with MiXCR; each CDR3 protein has one entry. The data hold about 1,800,000 distinct CDR3 sequences, with about 28% observed a single time. V and J are TRBV29-1 and TRBJ2-1; D might be TRBD1 (6 bases). The sequence derives from a woman in her 30s in good health. The sequenced material came from blood. This CDR3 reads CSGQSRVGRQFF. The CDR3 DNA reads as TGCAGTGGACAGTCACGTGTGGGGCGGCAGTTCTTC.